A single sample gave rise to the 26 T cell receptor beta chains below, sequenced in a study of T cell repertoires in cytomegalovirus infection. No cognate antigen is known for these TCRs. A single record per CDR3 protein comes from TCRdb applying MiXCR to the reads. The profile covers some 800,000 distinct CDR3 sequences, with around 29% appearing a single time and 10% to 15% taken by the ten largest. The material was cultured CD8+ T cells from PBMCs, obtained from culture after CMV antigen stimulation. The receptors derive from a human donor in good health (CMV status not recorded). Some clones in this sample may be carry-over from other donors' samples.

The CDR3 region has the DNA TGTGCCAGCAGTCGGACAGGGAACAACATTCAGTACTTC. It encodes CASSRTGNNIQYF. The chain carries TRBV27 and TRBJ2-4; 8 bases align to TRBD1. V shed 5 bases and J 7 bases; nucleotides not matched to a gene: 4. CDR1 and CDR2 (germline): MNHEY, SMNVEV (reference sequence). The CDR3 is made up of 13 amino acids.

This clonotype was seen many times. The V gene is TRBV24-1, the J gene TRBJ2-1; 10 bases align to TRBD2. In germline, CDR1 is KGHDR, CDR2 SFDVKD. The trim removed 2 bases at V and 8 bases at J, leaving 11 bases unmatched. This CDR3 contains 17 residues. The CDR3 nucleotides read TGTGCCACCAGTGATTCGGCTAGCGGGGGCAAAACCGATGAGCAGTTCTTC. Translated, it gives CATSDSASGGKTDEQFF.

The J gene is TRBJ1-1, the V gene TRBV29-1; D not resolved. Trimming took 6 bases from V and 1 from J, leaving 9 bases between them. Germline V CDR1 and CDR2: SQVTM, ANQGSEA. The CDR3 has 12 amino acids. The CDR3 protein is CSVPGRNTEAFF. The CDR3 nucleotides are TGCAGCGTCCCTGGACGGAACACTGAAGCTTTCTTT. Full variable domain (outside the CDR3, taken from reference TRBV29-1 and TRBJ1-1): SAVISQKPSRDICQRGTSLTIQCQVDSQVTMMFWYRQQPGQSLTLIATANQGSEATYESGFVIDKFPISRPNLTFSTLTVSNMSPEDSSIYLCSVPGRNTEAFFGQGTRLTVV.

The chain carries TRBV7-6 and TRBJ1-4; TRBD1 might be the D (5 bases). CDR1 is SGHVS and CDR2 is FNYEAQ in the germline V gene. The CDR3 is 17 residues long. With 0 bases removed from V and 8 bases from J, the gap between germline ends came to 19 bases. Here the CDR3 reads CASSLAVRWDEGEKLFF. In nucleotides, the CDR3 is TGTGCCAGCAGCTTAGCGGTTCGGTGGGACGAGGGGGAAAAACTGTTTTTT.

The V gene is TRBV11-1, the J gene TRBJ2-3; a weak D match, TRBD2 (6 bases). The CDR3 extends over 16 amino acids. Germline CDR1 is SGHAT and CDR2 is FQDESV (reference sequence). Trimming took off 5 bases at V and 3 bases at J, with 18 bases between the two ends. This CDR3 is CASSPRARDPTDTQYF. CDR3 nucleotides: TGTGCCAGCAGCCCCCGGGCGCGGGACCCTACAGATACGCAGTATTTT.

The genes are TRBV10-1 and TRBJ2-1; TRBD1 aligns across 8 bases. J gave up 8 bases and V 10 bases, and 10 bases lay outside the gene matches. The germline V gene has CDR1 WNHNN and CDR2 SYGVQD (reference sequence). This CDR3 comprises 13 residues. This CDR3 is CATQDRAGDEQFF. In DNA form, the CDR3 reads TGCGCCACCCAGGACAGGGCTGGAGATGAGCAGTTCTTC.

This chain joins TRBV19 and TRBJ2-2, with a possible D match to TRBD2 (6 bases). V lost 3 bases and J lost 3, with 14 bases in between. This CDR3 comprises 16 residues. The germline V gene encodes CDR1 LNHDA and CDR2 SQIVND (reference sequence). The CDR3 DNA is TGTGCCAGTAGTATGGCAGCCCGGAGGGACACCGGGGAGCTGTTTTTT. It encodes CASSMAARRDTGELFF.

There are a few counts of this clonotype. CDR3 DNA: TGTGCCAGCAGCCCCGGACGGATCTCTGGGGCCAACGTCCTGACTTTC. This gives the protein CASSPGRISGANVLTF. The gene calls are TRBV7-8 and TRBJ2-6; D is unresolved. CDR1 and CDR2 from the germline V gene are SGHVS and FQNEAQ. V lost 5 bases to trimming and J lost 0 bases, with 11 bases between them. The CDR3 is 16 residues long. Full variable domain (missing parts from reference TRBV7-8 and TRBJ2-6): GAGVSQSPRYKVAKRGQDVALRCDPISGHVSLFWYQQALGQGPEFLTYFQNEAQLDKSGLPSDRFFAERPEGSVSTLKIQRTQQEDSAVYLCASSPGRISGANVLTFGAGSRLTVL.

V gene TRBV28 combines with J gene TRBJ1-5; D is unclear. The CDR3 is 18 amino acids. Per germline, CDR1 MDHEN and CDR2 SYDVKM. Trimming took off 5 bases at V and 0 bases at J, with 20 bases between the two ends. The CDR3, as DNA: TGTGCCAGCAGTCCCTTCGGAACCCCGCGGGGTAGCAATCAGCCCCAGCATTTT. This encodes CASSPFGTPRGSNQPQHF.

This clonotype was seen only a few times. V gene TRBV7-6 combines with J gene TRBJ1-6; 7 bases fit TRBD1. CDR1 and CDR2 from the germline V gene are SGHVS and FNYEAQ. The CDR3 runs 16 residues. Trimming cost V 0 bases and J 6 bases; bases outside gene matches: 5. The DNA of the CDR3 is TGTGCCAGCAGCTTAGCCTACAGGGGAATTAATTCACCCCTCCACTTT. Translated: CASSLAYRGINSPLHF. The full variable domain, rest sourced from reference TRBV7-6 and TRBJ1-6, is GAGVSQSPRYKVTKRGQDVALRCDPISGHVSLYWYRQALGQGPEFLTYFNYEAQQDKSGLPNDRFSAERPEGSISTLTIQRTEQRDSAMYRCASSLAYRGINSPLHFGNGTRLTVT.

This clonotype showed up many times. The chain combines TRBV7-6 with TRBJ2-5; D possibly corresponds to TRBD1 (6 bases). Germline V gene sequence: CDR1 SGHVS, CDR2 FNYEAQ. The CDR3 totals 15 residues. V was clipped by 5 bases and J by 2 bases, with 15 bases between them. CDR3 nucleotide sequence: TGTGCCAGCAGCCCTGGACAGAGCTATCAAGAGACCCAGTACTTC. Protein product: CASSPGQSYQETQYF. The full variable domain, completed using reference TRBV7-6 and TRBJ2-5, is GAGVSQSPRYKVTKRGQDVALRCDPISGHVSLYWYRQALGQGPEFLTYFNYEAQQDKSGLPNDRFSAERPEGSISTLTIQRTEQRDSAMYRCASSPGQSYQETQYFGPGTRLLVL.

The gene calls are TRBV28 and TRBJ2-2, with D unclear. Per germline, CDR1 MDHEN and CDR2 SYDVKM. Trimming took 3 bases from V and 0 from J, leaving 8 bases between them. This CDR3 has 15 residues. The CDR3 sequence is CASSFILANTGELFF. CDR3 sequence (DNA): TGTGCCAGCAGTTTTATCCTAGCGAACACCGGGGAGCTGTTTTTT.

This clonotype has only a few counts. The chain uses TRBV7-6 and TRBJ2-3; possible D gene TRBD2, 6 bases. Germline CDR1 SGHVS, CDR2 FNYEAQ. V gave up 5 bases and J gave up 2 bases, with 14 bases separating them. This CDR3 is built from 15 residues. CDR3 bases: TGTGCCAGCAGCCAAGGGCAGGACTACACAGATACGCAGTATTTT. This encodes CASSQGQDYTDTQYF.

The chain employs TRBV7-2 and TRBJ1-2; TRBD1 matches at 8 bases. Germline loops: CDR1 SGHTA, CDR2 FQGNSA. The CDR3 length is 15 residues. The V gene end was trimmed by 5 bases and the J gene end by 6 bases; junction bases not matched to a gene: 11. The CDR3 DNA sequence: TGTGCCAGCAGCGTAAGATGGACAGGGACCCATGGCTACACCTTC. Its protein is CASSVRWTGTHGYTF.

The V and J genes are TRBV7-2 and TRBJ2-1; either TRBD1 or TRBD2 may supply D (5 bases each). Germline assignment: CDR1 SGHTA and CDR2 FQGNSA. The CDR3 consists of 13 residues. V was trimmed by 4 bases and J by 6 bases, leaving 10 bases between them. CDR3 sequence reads: CASSSMGPNEQFF. DNA of the CDR3: TGTGCCAGCAGCTCTATGGGACCCAATGAGCAGTTCTTC. The entire variable domain, with the rest obtained from reference TRBV7-2 and TRBJ2-1, is as follows: GAGVSQSPSNKVTEKGKDVELRCDPISGHTALYWYRQSLGQGLEFLIYFQGNSAPDKSGLPSDRFSAERTGGSVSTLTIQRTQQEDSAVYLCASSSMGPNEQFFGPGTRLTVL.

The chain joins TRBV20-1 to TRBJ1-1; D ambiguous. Germline values: CDR1 DFQATT, CDR2 SNEGSKA (reference sequence). The CDR3 sequence is 14 residues long. Trimming left V 5 bases short and J 6 bases short, with 19 bases between. The CDR3 nucleotides are TGCAGTGCTCTTTCTTATCTGACGGGTCCTGAAGCTTTCTTT. Translated, it gives CSALSYLTGPEAFF.

This clonotype was seen a handful of times. The V and J genes are TRBV27 and TRBJ1-2; weak D call: TRBD1 (5 bases). The CDR3 sequence is 11 residues long. Deletions cut 9 bases from V and 8 bases from J, with 13 bases between. CDR1 and CDR2 (germline): MNHEY, SMNVEV (reference sequence). The CDR3 loop is CASSKGRGYTF. In DNA form, the CDR3 reads TGTGCCAGTTCCAAGGGACGCGGCTACACCTTC.

The chain links TRBV9 to TRBJ2-5; the D gene could be TRBD1 or TRBD2 (5 bases each). Germline V gene data show CDR1 as SGDLS and CDR2 as YYNGEE. V was clipped by 4 bases and J by 2 bases, with 15 bases between them. CDR3 size: 15 residues. In DNA form, the CDR3 reads TGTGCCAGCAGCCCCGCTACTAGGGGACAAGAGACCCAGTACTTC. Its translation is CASSPATRGQETQYF. The full variable domain, in which reference TRBV9 and TRBJ2-5 provide the parts outside the CDR3, is DSGVTQTPKHLITATGQRVTLRCSPRSGDLSVYWYQQSLDQGLQFLIQYYNGEERAKGNILERFSAQQFPDLHSELNLSSLELGDSALYFCASSPATRGQETQYFGPGTRLLVL.

V usage is TRBV2 and J usage is TRBJ1-1; D ambiguous. The V gene lost 1 base and the J gene lost 2 bases, with 14 bases spanning the gap. This CDR3 is built from 16 residues. Germline values: CDR1 SNHLY, CDR2 FYNNEI. The CDR3 nucleotides are TGTGCCAGCAGTGAAGGAGTTGAAGGTCTCAACACTGAAGCTTTCTTT. It codes for CASSEGVEGLNTEAFF.

The J gene is TRBJ2-1, the V gene TRBV27, with 8 bases matching TRBD1. The CDR3 loop spans 11 amino acids. The trim removed 6 bases at V and 16 bases at J, leaving 8 bases unmatched. CDR1 and CDR2 (germline): MNHEY, SMNVEV (reference sequence). Here the CDR3 DNA reads TGTGCCAGCAGCCAGGGGGCTGACCTATTCTTC. Amino acids: CASSQGADLFF.

In nucleotides, the CDR3 is TGCAGTGCTAGTGAAGTGGCGCGGGGGACCTACAATGAGCAGTTCTTC. Translated: CSASEVARGTYNEQFF. The gene calls are TRBV20-1 and TRBJ2-1; 7 nucleotides line up with TRBD2. CDR3 length: 16 residues. The V gene end was trimmed by 3 bases and the J gene end by 2 bases; junction bases not matched to a gene: 10. The germline gives CDR1 DFQATT, CDR2 SNEGSKA (reference sequence).

The chain joins TRBV19 to TRBJ2-2, with 7 nucleotides matching TRBD2. The CDR3 sequence is 18 residues long. Germline trimming cut 6 bases from V and 1 base from J; bases unmatched to any gene: 14. The germline CDR1 and CDR2 sequences are LNHDA and SQIVND (reference sequence). The CDR3 is CASRGGREGPRNTGELFF. The CDR3 region has the DNA TGTGCCAGTAGGGGGGGGAGGGAGGGGCCCAGGAACACCGGGGAGCTGTTTTTT.

This clonotype has ten or more counts. The genes are TRBV7-6 and TRBJ2-1; tentatively, D is TRBD1 (6 bases). In germline, CDR1 is SGHVS, CDR2 FNYEAQ. The V end lost 3 bases, the J end lost 4 bases, and 13 bases lay between the germline ends. This CDR3 is built from 15 residues. For the CDR3, the DNA is TGTGCCAGCAGCTTGGTACAGGGAGAGTACAATGAGCAGTTCTTC. Encoded protein: CASSLVQGEYNEQFF.

This clonotype has more than one count but fewer than ten. This chain links TRBV7-9 with TRBJ2-5, with D maybe TRBD2 (5 bases). V was clipped by 5 bases and J by 2 bases, with 15 bases between them. Germline CDR1 is SEHNR and CDR2 is FQNEAQ (reference sequence). The CDR3 has 15 amino acids. This chain's CDR3 is CASSPNHGGQETQYF. CDR3 bases: TGTGCCAGCAGCCCCAACCACGGCGGGCAAGAGACCCAGTACTTC.

This clonotype was recorded at least ten times. The gene calls are TRBV7-2 and TRBJ2-2; 8 nucleotides align to TRBD2. This CDR3 spans 16 amino acids. V trimming: 5 bases; J trimming: 2 bases; junction bases outside the gene matches: 7. Germline values: CDR1 SGHTA, CDR2 FQGNSA. The CDR3 bases are TGTGCCAGCAGCCACCGACTAGCGTCCAACACCGGGGAGCTGTTTTTT. It translates to CASSHRLASNTGELFF.

The V and J genes are TRBV6-2 or TRBV6-3 and TRBJ2-1; either TRBD1 or TRBD2 may supply D (6 bases each). In germline, CDR1 is MNHEY, CDR2 SVGEGT. The CDR3 is made up of 15 amino acids. The ends were cut back, 1 base at V and 5 bases at J, with 12 bases in the middle. This chain's CDR3 is CASSYFTGRNNEQFF. The CDR3 DNA is TGTGCCAGCAGTTACTTCACAGGGAGGAACAATGAGCAGTTCTTC.